This T cell receptor beta chain was recorded in a study of T cells expressing NK-cell markers. TCRdb reworked the 5' RACE reads into one entry per CDR3 protein, no DNA. This sample's table has hundreds of thousands of distinct CDR3 sequences. This CDR3 is built from 14 residues. The TCR sequence derives from a woman between 18 and 69 years old in good health. The sample consisted of blood T cells: a sorted CD56 or NKG2C T cell subset, CD4+ or CD8+ T cells, or bulk PBMC T cells (not recorded which). This chain links TRBV12-3 or TRBV12-4 with TRBJ2-5; TCRdb reports TRBD2, a call that lacks DNA to check it against. CDR3 sequence reads: CASSSSTPPRTQYF.